This T cell receptor beta chain was obtained from a study of blood T cell repertoires in COVID-19. Study overall: Sources were T cells, B-cell-depleted T cells, or PBMCs; the material itself was cDNA or gDNA.

The CDR3 extends over 16 amino acids. CDR1 and CDR2 (germline): LGHDT, YNNKEL (reference sequence). V gave up 3 bases and J gave up 4 bases; unmatched junction bases: 7. Profiled with immunoSEQ multiplex PCR; TCRdb holds only in-frame clones, not every one. The sample lists about 300,000 clones; around nine tenths were seen once. The J gene is TRBJ1-5, the V gene TRBV3-1 (or the pseudogene TRBV3-2); the match to TRBD1 covers 9 bases. The sample taken for sequencing was peripheral blood. The source is a man between 65 and 79 years old with acute or convalescent COVID-19. CDR3 residues: CASSQGQGVGNQPQHF. The CDR3 region has the DNA TGTGCCAGCAGCCAGGGACAGGGTGTCGGTAATCAGCCCCAGCATTTT.